This TCR beta chain was recovered during a study of OX40 agonist ivuxolimab in advanced cancers. Study context: Patients' therapy was ivuxolimab, an antibody that acts as an agonist of OX40 (CD134).

Study outcomes and limitations: Clonal expansion by week 6 occurred in CD4+ and CD8+ blood T cells (at 0.1 to 3.0 mg/kg).

The germline gives CDR1 SGHDT, CDR2 YYEEEE. V was cut by 2 bases and J by 1 base, with 9 bases left in between. This CDR3 has 14 residues. With regard to this clone: Its specificity is unknown.

TCRdb's copy holds only in-frame clones and misses some; the assay was immunoSEQ multiplex PCR. The table lists some 28,000 clones, 90% of them singletons. This TCR came from an adult with an advanced solid tumor such as melanoma, head and neck, liver or kidney cancer. Material: CD4+ or CD8+ T cells sorted from blood, obtained in a trial of the OX40 agonist ivuxolimab. The gene calls are TRBV5-6 and TRBJ1-1, with D possibly being TRBD1 (5 bases). CDR3 sequence (DNA): TGTGCCAGCAGCTTAGGGACTGAGAACACTGAAGCTTTCTTT. The encoded protein is CASSLGTENTEAFF.